This TCR beta chain derives from a study of blood T cell repertoires in COVID-19 (TCRdb year 2020). Concerning the study at large: The collaborator samples originated in the United States, Italy and Spain and spanned the acute and convalescent phases of COVID-19. The dataset comprised deeply sampled blood TCRbeta repertoires from subjects exposed to, actively infected with, or recovered from COVID-19. The repertoires were made available in a free public database intended to serve as a resource for research on the immune response to SARS-CoV-2. Where available, HLA class I and class II types were obtained from metadata supplied by the sample provider rather than from assay-based typing. The samples were drawn from two sources: the first 160 participants of the ongoing ImmuneRACE study, and fewer than 1,500 subjects contributed by 6 global collaborators. The sample metadata nearly always contained a de-identified subject ID, COVID-19 status, age in years and sex. The material from the prospective study consisted of cDNA or gDNA derived from T cells, B-cell-depleted T cells, or PBMCs.

As to this clone: Its recognized antigen is unknown. Base qualities are not at hand, and no much larger clone is one base apart.

Each collaborating institution followed its own protocols to collect whole blood in K2EDTA tubes. Collaborator samples were shipped for TCRbeta analysis as frozen whole blood, isolated PBMCs, or DNA extracted from either sample type. TCRbeta CDR3 regions were amplified from genomic DNA using the immunoSEQ Assay, a bias-controlled multiplex PCR. From the authors' description of their analysis: The number of nucleated cells in each sample was estimated from the amplification of reference gene primers within the assay. Sequence reads were collapsed and filtered to measure the absolute abundance of every unique TCRbeta CDR3 rearrangement. For each sample, productive Simpson clonality was calculated as the square root of Simpson's diversity index across productive rearrangements. TCRdb's version of the immuneACCESS table is confined to in-frame rearrangements and falls short of the full clone set. An unresolved V gene accounts for under half of the shortfall where checked; the remainder is of unknown origin. Clone size and V and J calls were adopted from that table, with D and trimming inferred from the DNA. For this sample the table gives roughly 200,000 clones, of which 85% to 90% were detected only once. The ten largest account for around 3% of the sample.

Inclusive of the bounding cysteine and phenylalanine, the CDR3 is 17 residues long. The read is trimmed to its CDR3 DNA, 51 bases read in frame from base 1. V ends up 4 bases short and J 1 base short, with an unmatched junction base count of 10. CDR1 and CDR2 are read off the germline V gene as MNHEY and SVGEGT. Points the paper makes about the study in general: The quantity of clinical and demographic metadata differed by source and by participant and was supplied without curation.

This sequence was found in a man aged 40-50 years with active or convalescent COVID-19. The rearranged segments are TRBV6-2 or TRBV6-3 and TRBJ2-3; TRBD2 lines up with 8 middle nucleotides. The sequencing input was peripheral blood. The nucleotides read TGTGCCAGCAGTTCCTGGCCGGGCGGGGGGCGCACAGATACGCAGTATTTT. This encodes CASSSWPGGGRTDTQYF.